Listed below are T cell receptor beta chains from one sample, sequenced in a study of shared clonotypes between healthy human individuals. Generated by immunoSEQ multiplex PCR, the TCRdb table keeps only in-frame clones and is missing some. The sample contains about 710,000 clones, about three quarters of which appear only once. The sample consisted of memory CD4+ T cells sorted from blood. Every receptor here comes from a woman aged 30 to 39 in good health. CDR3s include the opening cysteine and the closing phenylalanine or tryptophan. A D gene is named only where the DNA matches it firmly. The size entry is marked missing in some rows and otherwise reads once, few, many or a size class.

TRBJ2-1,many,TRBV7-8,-,CASSLARVAADEQFF,TGTGCCAGCAGCTTAGCGCGGGTGGCGGCCGATGAGCAGTTCTTC
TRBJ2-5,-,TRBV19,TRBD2,CASSRTSGQETQYF,TGTGCCAGTAGCCGGACTAGCGGACAAGAGACCCAGTACTTC
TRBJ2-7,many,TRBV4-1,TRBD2,CASSPGLAGLSEQYF,TGCGCCAGCAGCCCGGGACTAGCGGGACTTAGCGAGCAGTACTTC
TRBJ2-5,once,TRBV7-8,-,CASSSRGAGETQYF,TGTGCCAGCAGCTCGAGGGGGGCCGGGGAGACCCAGTACTTC
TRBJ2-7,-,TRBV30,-,CAWSFDGAVYEQYF,TGTGCCTGGAGTTTCGATGGGGCCGTTTACGAGCAGTACTTC
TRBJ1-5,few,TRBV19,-,CASSIDRPGRGPQHF,TGTGCCAGTAGTATAGATCGGCCAGGGAGGGGGCCCCAGCATTTT
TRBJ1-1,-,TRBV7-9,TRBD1,CASSQTGDSTFF,TGTGCCAGCAGCCAGACAGGGGATTCGACTTTCTTT
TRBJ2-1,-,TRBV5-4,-,CASSLFEGYNEQFF,TGTGCCAGCAGCTTGTTCGAGGGCTACAATGAGCAGTTCTTC
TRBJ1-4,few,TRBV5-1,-,CASSLSSNPRDEKLFF,TGCGCCAGCAGCTTGTCGTCAAACCCAAGGGATGAAAAACTGTTTTTT
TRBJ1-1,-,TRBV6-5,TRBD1,CASSYFGQGMNTEAFF,TGTGCCAGCAGTTACTTTGGACAGGGTATGAACACTGAAGCTTTCTTT
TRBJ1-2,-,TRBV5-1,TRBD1,CASSFTGTGPYGYTF,TGCGCCAGCAGCTTCACGGGGACAGGACCCTATGGCTACACCTTC
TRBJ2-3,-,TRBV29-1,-,CSATPVGVRGYTDTQYF,TGCAGCGCCACTCCGGTCGGGGTGCGGGGTTACACAGATACGCAGTATTTT
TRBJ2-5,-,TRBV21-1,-,CASSNREGQETQYF,TGTGCCAGCAGCAATAGGGAAGGTCAAGAGACCCAGTACTTC
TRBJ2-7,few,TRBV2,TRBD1,CASSVGDSRSYEQYF,TGTGCCAGCAGTGTCGGGGACAGCAGATCCTACGAGCAGTACTTC
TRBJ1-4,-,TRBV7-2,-,CASSLMVSTNEKLFF,TGTGCCAGCAGCTTAATGGTGTCCACTAATGAAAAACTGTTTTTT
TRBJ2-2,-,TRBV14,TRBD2,CASSVFTGGNTGELFF,TGTGCCAGCAGCGTCTTTACGGGAGGCAACACCGGGGAGCTGTTTTTT
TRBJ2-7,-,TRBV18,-,CASSPSWGKGEQYF,TGTGCCAGCTCACCCTCCTGGGGGAAGGGGGAGCAGTACTTC
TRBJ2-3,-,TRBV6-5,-,CASSWSPTGTDTQYF,TGTGCCAGCAGTTGGTCCCCCACAGGTACAGATACGCAGTATTTT
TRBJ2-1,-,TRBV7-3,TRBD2,CASSSHGTSGSYNEQFF,TGTGCCAGCAGCTCCCACGGGACTAGCGGTTCCTACAATGAGCAGTTCTTC
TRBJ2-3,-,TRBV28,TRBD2,CAIDSGRARDTQYF,TGTGCAATTGACAGCGGGAGGGCGAGAGATACGCAGTATTTT
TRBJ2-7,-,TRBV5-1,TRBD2,CASSPPTAGGKSYEQYF,TGCGCCAGCAGCCCTCCTACTGCGGGAGGAAAGTCCTACGAGCAGTACTTC
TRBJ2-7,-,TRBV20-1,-,CSARDSYEQYF,TGCAGTGCTAGAGATTCATACGAGCAGTACTTC
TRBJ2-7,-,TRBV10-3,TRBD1,CAISESRRDRGNEQYF,TGTGCCATCAGTGAGTCACGGCGAGACAGGGGAAATGAGCAGTACTTC
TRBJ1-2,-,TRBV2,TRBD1,CASSAQGVYGYTF,TGTGCCAGCAGTGCCCAGGGGGTCTATGGCTACACCTTC
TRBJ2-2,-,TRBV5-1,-,CASSLSPSYTGELFF,TGCGCCAGCAGCTTGTCGCCCAGTTACACCGGGGAGCTGTTTTTT
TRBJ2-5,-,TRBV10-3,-,CAIRDAKVKETQYF,TGTGCCATCAGGGATGCAAAGGTCAAAGAGACCCAGTACTTC
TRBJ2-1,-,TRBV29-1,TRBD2,CSVSGTSVSFF,TGCAGCGTTTCCGGGACTAGCGTGTCGTTCTTC
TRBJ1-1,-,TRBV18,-,CASSPGQTENTEAFF,TGTGCCAGCTCACCCGGACAGACTGAGAACACTGAAGCTTTCTTT
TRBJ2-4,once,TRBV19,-,CASSIATENIQYF,TGTGCCAGTAGTATAGCGACGGAAAACATTCAGTACTTC
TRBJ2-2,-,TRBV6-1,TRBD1,CASTQGQGWRELFF,TGTGCCAGCACGCAGGGACAGGGGTGGAGGGAGCTGTTTTTT
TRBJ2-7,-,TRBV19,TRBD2,CASTPTSGRSHEQYF,TGTGCCAGTACCCCGACTAGCGGGAGATCCCACGAGCAGTACTTC
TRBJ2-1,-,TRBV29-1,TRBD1,CSSGTGRGNEQFF,TGCAGTTCAGGGACAGGGAGGGGCAATGAGCAGTTCTTC
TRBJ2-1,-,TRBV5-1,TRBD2,CASSLGLAGAGEQFF,TGCGCCAGCAGCTTGGGACTAGCGGGAGCGGGGGAGCAGTTCTTC
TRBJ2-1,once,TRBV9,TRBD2,CASSATLAGVNEQFF,TGTGCCAGCAGCGCCACGCTAGCGGGAGTCAATGAGCAGTTCTTC
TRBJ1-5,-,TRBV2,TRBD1,CASSEDAQGLSFQPQHF,TGTGCCAGCAGTGAAGATGCACAGGGGCTTAGTTTTCAGCCCCAGCATTTT
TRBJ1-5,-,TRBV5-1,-,CASSGGGSGEPQHF,TGCGCCAGCAGCGGAGGGGGGTCAGGGGAGCCCCAGCATTTT
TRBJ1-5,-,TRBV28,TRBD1,CATDRAPQPQHF,TGTGCCACAGACAGGGCGCCCCAGCCCCAGCATTTT
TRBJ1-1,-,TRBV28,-,CASSLGTGGAFF,TGTGCCAGCAGTTTAGGGACTGGTGGAGCTTTCTTT
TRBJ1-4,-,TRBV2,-,CASSRQGSTNEKLFF,TGTGCCAGCTCCCGGCAAGGATCAACTAATGAAAAACTGTTTTTT
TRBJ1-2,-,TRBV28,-,CASSPPRYYGYTF,TGTGCCAGCAGCCCCCCCCGGTACTATGGCTACACCTTC
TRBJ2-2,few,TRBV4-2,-,CASSQSDGGTGELFF,TGTGCCAGCAGCCAATCGGACGGTGGCACCGGGGAGCTGTTTTTT
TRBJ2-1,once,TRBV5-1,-,CASSLRGQSYNEQFF,TGCGCCAGCAGCTTGAGAGGTCAGAGCTACAATGAGCAGTTCTTC
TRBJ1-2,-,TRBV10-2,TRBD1,CASRRQGFGYTF,TGCGCCAGCAGGAGACAGGGTTTTGGCTACACCTTC
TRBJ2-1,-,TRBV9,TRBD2,CASSVPLAGYNEQFF,TGTGCCAGCAGCGTCCCCCTAGCGGGGTACAATGAGCAGTTCTTC
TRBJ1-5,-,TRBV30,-,CAWSGGQTRNQPQHF,TGTGCCTGGAGTGGCGGACAGACGCGCAATCAGCCCCAGCATTTT
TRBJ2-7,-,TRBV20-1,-,CSASGRGEQYF,TGCAGTGCTAGCGGGAGAGGCGAGCAGTACTTC
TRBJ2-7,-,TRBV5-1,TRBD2,CASRLTSGGGAEQYF,TGCGCCAGCAGACTGACTAGCGGGGGAGGAGCAGAGCAGTACTTC
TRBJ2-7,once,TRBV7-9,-,CASSLDHYEQYF,TGTGCCAGCAGCTTGGATCACTACGAGCAGTACTTC
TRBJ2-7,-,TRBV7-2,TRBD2,CASSPTSGQGYEQYF,TGTGCCAGCAGCCCAACTAGCGGTCAAGGCTACGAGCAGTACTTC